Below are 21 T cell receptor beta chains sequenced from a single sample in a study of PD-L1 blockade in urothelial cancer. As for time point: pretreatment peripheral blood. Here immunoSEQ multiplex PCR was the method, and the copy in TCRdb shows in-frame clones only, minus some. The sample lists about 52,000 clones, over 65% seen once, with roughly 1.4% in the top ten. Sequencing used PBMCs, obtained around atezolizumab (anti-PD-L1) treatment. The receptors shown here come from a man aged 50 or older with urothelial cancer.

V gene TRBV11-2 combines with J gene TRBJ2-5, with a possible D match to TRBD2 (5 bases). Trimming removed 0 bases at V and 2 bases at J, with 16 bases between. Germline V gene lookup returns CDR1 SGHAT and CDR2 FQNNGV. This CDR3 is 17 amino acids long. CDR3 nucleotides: TGTGCCAGCAGCTTAGAAAGGGCCGGGATCCCGCAAGAGACCCAGTACTTC. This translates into CASSLERAGIPQETQYF. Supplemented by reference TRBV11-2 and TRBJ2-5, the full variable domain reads EAGVAQSPRYKIIEKRQSVAFWCNPISGHATLYWYQQILGQGPKLLIQFQNNGVVDDSQLPKDRFSAERLKGVDSTLKIQPAKLEDSAVYLCASSLERAGIPQETQYFGPGTRLLVL.

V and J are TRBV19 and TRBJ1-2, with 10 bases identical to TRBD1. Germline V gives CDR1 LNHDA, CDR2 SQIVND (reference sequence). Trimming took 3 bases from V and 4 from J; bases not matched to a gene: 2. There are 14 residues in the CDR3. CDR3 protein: CASSMGQGSYGYTF. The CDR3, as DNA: TGTGCCAGTAGTATGGGACAGGGGAGCTATGGCTACACCTTC.

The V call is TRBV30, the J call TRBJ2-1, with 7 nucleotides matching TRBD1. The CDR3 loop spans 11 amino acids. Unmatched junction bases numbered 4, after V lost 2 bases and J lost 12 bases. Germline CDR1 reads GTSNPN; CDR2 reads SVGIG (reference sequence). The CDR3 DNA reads TGTGCCTGGAGTTCTGGACAGGTGCAGTTCTTC. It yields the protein CAWSSGQVQFF. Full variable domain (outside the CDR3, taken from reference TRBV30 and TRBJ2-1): SQTIHQWPATLVQPVGSPLSLECTVEGTSNPNLYWYRQAAGRGLQLLFYSVGIGQISSEVPQNLSASRPQDRQFILSSKKLLLSDSGFYLCAWSSGQVQFFGPGTRLTVL.

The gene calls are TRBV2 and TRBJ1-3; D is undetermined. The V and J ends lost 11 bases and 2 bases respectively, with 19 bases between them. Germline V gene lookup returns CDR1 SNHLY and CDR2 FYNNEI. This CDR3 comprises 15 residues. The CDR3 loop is CAQNNGAEPGNTIYF. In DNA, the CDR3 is TGTGCCCAGAACAATGGAGCAGAACCTGGAAACACCATATATTTT.

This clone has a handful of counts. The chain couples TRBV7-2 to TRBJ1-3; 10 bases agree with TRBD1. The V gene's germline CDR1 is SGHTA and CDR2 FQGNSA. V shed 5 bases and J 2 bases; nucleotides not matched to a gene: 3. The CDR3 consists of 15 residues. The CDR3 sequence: CASSPDRGPGNTIYF. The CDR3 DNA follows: TGTGCCAGCAGCCCCGACAGGGGGCCTGGAAACACCATATATTTT.

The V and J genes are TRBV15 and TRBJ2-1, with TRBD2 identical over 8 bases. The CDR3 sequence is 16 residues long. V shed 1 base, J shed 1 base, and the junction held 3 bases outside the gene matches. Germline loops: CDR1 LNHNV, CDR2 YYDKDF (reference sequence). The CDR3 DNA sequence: TGTGCCACCAGCAGAGTTTTAGCGGGGTCCTACAATGAGCAGTTCTTC. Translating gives CATSRVLAGSYNEQFF.

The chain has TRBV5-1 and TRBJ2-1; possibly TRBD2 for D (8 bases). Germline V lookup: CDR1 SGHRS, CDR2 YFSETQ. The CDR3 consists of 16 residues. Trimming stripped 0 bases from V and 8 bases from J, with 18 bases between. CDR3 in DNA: TGCGCCAGCAGCTTGGACGAGGTTAGCGGGACAGATGAGCAGTTCTTC. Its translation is CASSLDEVSGTDEQFF.

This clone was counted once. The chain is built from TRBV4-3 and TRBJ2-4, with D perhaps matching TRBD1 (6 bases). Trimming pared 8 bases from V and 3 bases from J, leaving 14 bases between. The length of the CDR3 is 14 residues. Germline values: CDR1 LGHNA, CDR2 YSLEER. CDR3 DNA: TGCGCCAGCGGGGACACGGTGGGCAAAAACATTCAGTACTTC. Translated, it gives CASGDTVGKNIQYF.

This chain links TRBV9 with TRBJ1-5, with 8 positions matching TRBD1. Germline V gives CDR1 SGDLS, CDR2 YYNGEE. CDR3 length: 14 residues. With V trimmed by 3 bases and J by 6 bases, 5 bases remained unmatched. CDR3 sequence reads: CASSGSGGGQPQHF. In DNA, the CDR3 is TGTGCCAGCAGCGGCTCAGGGGGCGGTCAGCCCCAGCATTTT.

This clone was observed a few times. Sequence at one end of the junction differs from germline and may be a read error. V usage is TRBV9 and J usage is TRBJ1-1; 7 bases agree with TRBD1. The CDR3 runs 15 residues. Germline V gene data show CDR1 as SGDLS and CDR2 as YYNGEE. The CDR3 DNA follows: TGTGCCAGCAGCTCCCGTCCCGGGACAGTCACTGGAGCTTTCTTT. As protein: CASSSRPGTVTGAFF.

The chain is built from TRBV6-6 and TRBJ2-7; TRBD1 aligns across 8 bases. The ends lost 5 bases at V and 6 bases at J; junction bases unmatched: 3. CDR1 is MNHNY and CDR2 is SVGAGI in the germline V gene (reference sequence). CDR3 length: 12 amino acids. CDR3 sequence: CASSSDRGEQYF. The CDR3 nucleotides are TGTGCCAGCAGTAGCGACAGGGGCGAGCAGTACTTC.

The CDR3 DNA reads as TGTGCCAGCAGCTTATGGGGGGGGAACACCGGGGAGCTGTTTTTT. Translation gives CASSLWGGNTGELFF. The V gene is TRBV7-8, the J gene TRBJ2-2, with TRBD2 matching over 7 bases. In germline, CDR1 is SGHVS, CDR2 FQNEAQ. J lost 1 base, V lost 2 bases, and 1 base had no gene match. The CDR3 consists of 15 residues.

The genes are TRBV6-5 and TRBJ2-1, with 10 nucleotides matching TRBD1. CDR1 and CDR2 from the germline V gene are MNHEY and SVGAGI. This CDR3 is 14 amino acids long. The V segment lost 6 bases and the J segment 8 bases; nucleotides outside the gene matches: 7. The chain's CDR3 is CASRKGQGRYEQFF. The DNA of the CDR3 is TGTGCCAGCAGAAAGGGACAGGGGAGGTATGAGCAGTTCTTC.

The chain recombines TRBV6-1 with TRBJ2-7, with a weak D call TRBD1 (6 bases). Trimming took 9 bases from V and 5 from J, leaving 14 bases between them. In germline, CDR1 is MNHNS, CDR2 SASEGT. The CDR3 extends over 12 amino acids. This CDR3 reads CASPGRGDEQYF. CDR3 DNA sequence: TGTGCCAGTCCTGGCAGGGGCGACGAGCAGTACTTC.

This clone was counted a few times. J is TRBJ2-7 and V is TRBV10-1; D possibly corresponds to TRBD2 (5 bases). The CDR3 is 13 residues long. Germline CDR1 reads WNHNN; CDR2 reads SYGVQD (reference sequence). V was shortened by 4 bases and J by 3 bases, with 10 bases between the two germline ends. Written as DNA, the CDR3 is TGCGCCAGCAGTGGCCGGGGATACTACGAGCAGTACTTC. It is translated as CASSGRGYYEQYF.

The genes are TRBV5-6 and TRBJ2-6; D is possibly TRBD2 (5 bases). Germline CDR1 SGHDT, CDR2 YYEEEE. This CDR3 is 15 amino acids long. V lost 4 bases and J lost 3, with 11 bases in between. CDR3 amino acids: CASSRGPGGANVLTF. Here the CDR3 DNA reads TGTGCCAGCAGCCGGGGTCCAGGTGGGGCCAACGTCCTGACTTTC. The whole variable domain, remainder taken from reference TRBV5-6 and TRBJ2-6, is DAGVTQSPTHLIKTRGQQVTLRCSPKSGHDTVSWYQQALGQGPQFIFQYYEEEERQRGNFPDRFSGHQFPNYSSELNVNALLLGDSALYLCASSRGPGGANVLTFGAGSRLTVL.

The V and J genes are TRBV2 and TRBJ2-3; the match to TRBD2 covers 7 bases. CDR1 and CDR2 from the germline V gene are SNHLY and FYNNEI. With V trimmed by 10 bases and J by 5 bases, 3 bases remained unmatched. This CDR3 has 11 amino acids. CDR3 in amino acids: CAIAGEDTQYF. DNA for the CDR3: TGTGCCATCGCGGGGGAAGATACGCAGTATTTT.

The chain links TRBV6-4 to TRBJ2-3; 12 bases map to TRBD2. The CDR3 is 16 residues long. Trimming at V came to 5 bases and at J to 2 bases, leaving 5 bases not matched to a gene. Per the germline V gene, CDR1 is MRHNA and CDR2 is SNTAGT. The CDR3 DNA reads TGTGCCAGCAGTCCCCTAGCGGGAGGGTACACAGATACGCAGTATTTT. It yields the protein CASSPLAGGYTDTQYF.

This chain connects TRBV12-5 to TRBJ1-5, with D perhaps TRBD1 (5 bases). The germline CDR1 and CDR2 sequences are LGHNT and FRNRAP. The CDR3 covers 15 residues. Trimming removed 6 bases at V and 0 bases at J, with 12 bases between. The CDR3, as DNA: TGTGCTAGTGGCCCGACAGAAGTTAGCAATCAGCCCCAGCATTTT. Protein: CASGPTEVSNQPQHF.

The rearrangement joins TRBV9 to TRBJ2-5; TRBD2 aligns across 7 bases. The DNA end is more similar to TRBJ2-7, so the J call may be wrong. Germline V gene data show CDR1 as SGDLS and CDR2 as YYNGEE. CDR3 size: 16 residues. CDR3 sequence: CASSEPLSGVGHEQYF. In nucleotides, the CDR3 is TGTGCCAGCAGCGAGCCCTTGAGCGGGGTAGGCCACGAGCAGTACTTC.

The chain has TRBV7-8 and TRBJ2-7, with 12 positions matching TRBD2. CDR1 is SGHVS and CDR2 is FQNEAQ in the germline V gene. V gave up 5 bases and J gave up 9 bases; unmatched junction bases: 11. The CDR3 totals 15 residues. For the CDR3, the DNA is TGTGCCAGCAGCCCAGGGACTAGCGGGTACTCCGGGCAGTACTTC. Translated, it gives CASSPGTSGYSGQYF.